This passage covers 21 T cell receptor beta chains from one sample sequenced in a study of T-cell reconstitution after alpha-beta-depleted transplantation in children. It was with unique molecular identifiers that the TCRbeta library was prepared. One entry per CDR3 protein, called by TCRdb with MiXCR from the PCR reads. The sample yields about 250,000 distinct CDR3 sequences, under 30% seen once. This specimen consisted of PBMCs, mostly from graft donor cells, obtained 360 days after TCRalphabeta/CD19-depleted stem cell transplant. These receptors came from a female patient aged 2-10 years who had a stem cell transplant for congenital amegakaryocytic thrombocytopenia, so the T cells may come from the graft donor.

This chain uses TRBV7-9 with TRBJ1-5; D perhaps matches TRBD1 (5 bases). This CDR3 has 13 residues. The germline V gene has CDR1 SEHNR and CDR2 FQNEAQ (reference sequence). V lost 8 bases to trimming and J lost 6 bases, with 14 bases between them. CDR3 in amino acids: CASDDSPGQPQHF. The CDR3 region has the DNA TGTGCCAGCGACGACAGCCCCGGTCAGCCCCAGCATTTT.

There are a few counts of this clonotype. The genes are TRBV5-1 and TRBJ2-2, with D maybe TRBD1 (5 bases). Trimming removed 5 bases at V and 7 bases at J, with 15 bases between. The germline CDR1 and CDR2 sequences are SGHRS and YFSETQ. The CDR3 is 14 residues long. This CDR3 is CASRPSQGIGELFF. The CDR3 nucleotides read TGCGCCAGCAGACCGTCTCAGGGAATCGGGGAGCTGTTTTTT.

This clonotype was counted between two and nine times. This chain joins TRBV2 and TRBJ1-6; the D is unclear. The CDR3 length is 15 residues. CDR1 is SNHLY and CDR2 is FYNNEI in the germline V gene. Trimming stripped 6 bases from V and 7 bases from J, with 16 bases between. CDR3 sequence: CASSVRYGENSPLHF. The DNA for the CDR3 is TGTGCCAGCAGCGTACGTTATGGGGAGAATTCACCCCTCCACTTT.

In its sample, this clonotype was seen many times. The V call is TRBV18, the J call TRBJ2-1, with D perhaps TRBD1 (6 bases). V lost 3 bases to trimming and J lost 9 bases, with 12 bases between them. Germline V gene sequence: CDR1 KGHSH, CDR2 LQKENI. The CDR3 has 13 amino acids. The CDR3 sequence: CASSPNRDSEQFF. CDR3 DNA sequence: TGTGCCAGCTCACCCAACAGGGATAGTGAGCAGTTCTTC.

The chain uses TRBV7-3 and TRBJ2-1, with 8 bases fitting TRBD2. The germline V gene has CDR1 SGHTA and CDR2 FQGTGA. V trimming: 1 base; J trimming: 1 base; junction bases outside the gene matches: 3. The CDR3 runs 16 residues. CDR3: CASSLSGRSSYNEQFF. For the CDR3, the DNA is TGTGCCAGCAGCTTAAGCGGGAGGAGTTCCTACAATGAGCAGTTCTTC. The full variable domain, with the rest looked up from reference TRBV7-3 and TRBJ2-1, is GAGVSQTPSNKVTEKGKYVELRCDPISGHTALYWYRQSLGQGPEFLIYFQGTGAADDSGLPNDRFFAVRPEGSVSTLKIQRTERGDSAVYLCASSLSGRSSYNEQFFGPGTRLTVL.

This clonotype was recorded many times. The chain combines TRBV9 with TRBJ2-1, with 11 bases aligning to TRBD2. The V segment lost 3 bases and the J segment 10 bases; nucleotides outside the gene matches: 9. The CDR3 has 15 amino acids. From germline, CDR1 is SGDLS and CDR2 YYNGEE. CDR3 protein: CASSASSGRRREQFF. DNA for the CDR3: TGTGCCAGCAGCGCTTCTAGCGGGAGGAGAAGGGAGCAGTTCTTC.

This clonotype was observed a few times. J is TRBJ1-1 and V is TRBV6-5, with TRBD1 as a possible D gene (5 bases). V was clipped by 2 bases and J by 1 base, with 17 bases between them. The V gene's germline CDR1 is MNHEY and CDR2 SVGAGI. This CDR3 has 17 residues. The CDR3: CASSYPRIRGRNTEAFF. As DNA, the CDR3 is TGTGCCAGCAGTTACCCTCGAATAAGGGGAAGGAACACTGAAGCTTTCTTT.

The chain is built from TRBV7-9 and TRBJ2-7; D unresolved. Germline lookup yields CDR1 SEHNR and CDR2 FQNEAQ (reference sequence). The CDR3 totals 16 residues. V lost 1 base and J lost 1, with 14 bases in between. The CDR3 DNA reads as TGTGCCAGCAGCTTAGTCCCTGGGAAGGGTTCCTACGAGCAGTACTTC. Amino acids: CASSLVPGKGSYEQYF.

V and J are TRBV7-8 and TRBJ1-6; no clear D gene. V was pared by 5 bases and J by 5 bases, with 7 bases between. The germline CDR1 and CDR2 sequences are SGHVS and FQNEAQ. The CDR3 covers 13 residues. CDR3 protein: CASSPSNNSPLHF. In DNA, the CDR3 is TGTGCCAGCAGCCCATCGAATAATTCACCCCTCCACTTT.

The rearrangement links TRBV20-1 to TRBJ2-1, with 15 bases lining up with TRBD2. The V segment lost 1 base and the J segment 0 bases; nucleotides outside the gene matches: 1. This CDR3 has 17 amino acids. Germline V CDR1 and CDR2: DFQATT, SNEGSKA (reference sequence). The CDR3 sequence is CSARGTSGGVSYNEQFF. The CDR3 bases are TGCAGTGCTAGAGGGACTAGCGGGGGGGTCTCCTACAATGAGCAGTTCTTC.

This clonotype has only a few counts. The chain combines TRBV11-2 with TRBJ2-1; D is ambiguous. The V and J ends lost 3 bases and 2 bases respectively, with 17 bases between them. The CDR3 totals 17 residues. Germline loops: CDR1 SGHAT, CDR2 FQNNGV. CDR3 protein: CASSFHLPSEAYNEQFF. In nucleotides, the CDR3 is TGTGCCAGCAGCTTCCATCTACCTTCAGAAGCCTACAATGAGCAGTTCTTC. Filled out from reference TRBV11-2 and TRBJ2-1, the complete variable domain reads EAGVAQSPRYKIIEKRQSVAFWCNPISGHATLYWYQQILGQGPKLLIQFQNNGVVDDSQLPKDRFSAERLKGVDSTLKIQPAKLEDSAVYLCASSFHLPSEAYNEQFFGPGTRLTVL.

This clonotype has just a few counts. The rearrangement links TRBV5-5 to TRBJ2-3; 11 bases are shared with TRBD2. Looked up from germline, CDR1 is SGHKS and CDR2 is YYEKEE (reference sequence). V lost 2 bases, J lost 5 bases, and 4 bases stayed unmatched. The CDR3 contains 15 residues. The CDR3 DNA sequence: TGTGCCAGCAGCTTTTTGCTAGCGGGGGGAGATACGCAGTATTTT. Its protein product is CASSFLLAGGDTQYF.

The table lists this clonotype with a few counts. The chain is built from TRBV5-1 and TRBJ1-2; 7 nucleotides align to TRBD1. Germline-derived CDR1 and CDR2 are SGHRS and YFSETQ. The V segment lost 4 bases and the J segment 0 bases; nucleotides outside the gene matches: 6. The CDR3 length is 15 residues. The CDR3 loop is CASSRGTVTNYGYTF. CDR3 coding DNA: TGCGCCAGCAGCCGTGGGACAGTTACTAACTATGGCTACACCTTC.

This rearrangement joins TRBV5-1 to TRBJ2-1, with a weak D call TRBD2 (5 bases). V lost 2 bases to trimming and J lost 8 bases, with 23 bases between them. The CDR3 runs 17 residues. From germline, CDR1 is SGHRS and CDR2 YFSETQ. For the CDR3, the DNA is TGCGCCAGCAGCTTTAGTGGCGCTCTAGCTAGCCTCGATGAGCAGTTCTTC. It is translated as CASSFSGALASLDEQFF.

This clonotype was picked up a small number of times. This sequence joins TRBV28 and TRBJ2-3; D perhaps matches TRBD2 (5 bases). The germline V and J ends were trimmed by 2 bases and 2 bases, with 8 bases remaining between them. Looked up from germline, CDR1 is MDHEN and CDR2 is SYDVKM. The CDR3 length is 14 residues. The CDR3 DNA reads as TGTGCCAGCAGTTTAGCCGGGGACACAGATACGCAGTATTTT. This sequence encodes CASSLAGDTDTQYF.

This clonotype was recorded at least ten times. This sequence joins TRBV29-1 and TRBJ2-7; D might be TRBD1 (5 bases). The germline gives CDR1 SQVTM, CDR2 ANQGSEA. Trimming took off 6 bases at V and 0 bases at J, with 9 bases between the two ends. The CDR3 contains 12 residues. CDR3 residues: CSVVDNSYEQYF. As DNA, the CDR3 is TGCAGCGTGGTGGACAACTCCTACGAGCAGTACTTC.

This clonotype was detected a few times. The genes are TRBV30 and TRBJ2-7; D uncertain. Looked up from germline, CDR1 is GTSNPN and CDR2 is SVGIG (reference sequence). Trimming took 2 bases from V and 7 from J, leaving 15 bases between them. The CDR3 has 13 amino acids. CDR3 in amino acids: CAWSLSKSGEQYF. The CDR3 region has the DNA TGTGCCTGGAGTCTTAGCAAGTCGGGTGAGCAGTACTTC.

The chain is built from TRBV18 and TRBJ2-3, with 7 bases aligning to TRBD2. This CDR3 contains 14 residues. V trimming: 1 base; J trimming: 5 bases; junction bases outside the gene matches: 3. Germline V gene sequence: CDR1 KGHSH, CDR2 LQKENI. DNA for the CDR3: TGTGCCAGCTCACCACGCGGGAGTGAAGATACGCAGTATTTT. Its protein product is CASSPRGSEDTQYF.

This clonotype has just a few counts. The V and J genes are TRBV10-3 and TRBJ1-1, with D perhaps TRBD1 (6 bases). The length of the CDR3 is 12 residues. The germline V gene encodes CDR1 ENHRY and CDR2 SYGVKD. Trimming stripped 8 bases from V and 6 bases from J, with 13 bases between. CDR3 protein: CAISPGASEAFF. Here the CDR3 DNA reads TGTGCCATCTCCCCAGGGGCTTCTGAAGCTTTCTTT.

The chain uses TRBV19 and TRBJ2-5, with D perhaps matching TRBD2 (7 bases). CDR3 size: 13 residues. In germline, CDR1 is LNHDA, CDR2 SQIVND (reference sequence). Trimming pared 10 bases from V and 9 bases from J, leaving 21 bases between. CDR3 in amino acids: CATSWRGPSPQYF. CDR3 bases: TGTGCCACCAGTTGGCGGGGGCCCTCGCCCCAGTACTTC. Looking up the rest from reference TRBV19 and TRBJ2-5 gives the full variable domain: DGGITQSPKYLFRKEGQNVTLSCEQNLNHDAMYWYRQDPGQGLRLIYYSQIVNDFQKGDIAEGYSVSREKKESFPLTVTSAQKNPTAFYLCATSWRGPSPQYFGPGTRLLVL.

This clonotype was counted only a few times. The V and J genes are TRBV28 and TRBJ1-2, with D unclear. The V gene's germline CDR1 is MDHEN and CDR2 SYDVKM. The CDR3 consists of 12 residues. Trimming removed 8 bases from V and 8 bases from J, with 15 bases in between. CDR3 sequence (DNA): TGTGCCAGCGTGACTGGTCGAGGAGGCTACACCTTC. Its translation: CASVTGRGGYTF.